Given below is one T cell receptor (beta chain) in context. Its antigen is currently unknown. The CDR3 contains 15 residues. The trim removed 6 bases at V and 11 bases at J, leaving 11 bases unmatched. Germline lookup yields CDR1 SNHLY and CDR2 FYNNEI. The source of the sample is a study of CD8+CD57+ T cells in acquired aplastic anemia. The overall study: Mean yield of DNA from sorted CD4+ and CD8+ cells was 3 to 3.5 ug.

Selection for sequencing was limited to patients who had shown CD8+CD57+ cell expansion by flow cytometry. Patients were untreated when blood was sampled. Study results and limitations: Patients did not significantly differ from controls in CD8+ Simpson's diversity. Roughly 27 sequences, all CD8+ CDR3, were shared between patients and controls.

Genomic DNA, the template, was used for profiling of the TCR beta VDJ and CDR3. TCRdb fed the reads into MiXCR, producing one record per CDR3 protein. The data show roughly 160,000 distinct CDR3 sequences, 71% seen once. This chain connects TRBV2 to TRBJ2-1; 12 nucleotides align to TRBD2. Sequencing used sorted CD4+, CD8+, or CD8+CD57+ T cells (not recorded which) from PBMCs. The clonotype was recovered from a human donor with aplastic anemia. The CDR3 region is CASRGTSGLPSQQFF. The CDR3, as DNA: TGTGCCAGCAGGGGGACTAGCGGGCTCCCTAGCCAGCAGTTCTTC. Combining the CDR3 with reference TRBV2 and TRBJ2-1 gives the whole variable domain EPEVTQTPSHQVTQMGQEVILRCVPISNHLYFYWYRQILGQKVEFLVSFYNNEISEKSEIFDDQFSVERPDGSNFTLKIRSTKLEDSAMYFCASRGTSGLPSQQFFGPGTRLTVL.